This record concerns one T cell receptor (beta chain) sequence. Its antigen is undetermined. This entry comes from a study of cytomegalovirus exposure and HLA in healthy donors. General observations from the study: Reports credit the classifier with highly specific, highly sensitive diagnosis of cytomegalovirus status. Later analysis showed most CMV-associated TCR beta chains appearing HLA-restricted. Previously analyzed data showed that most TCR beta V segments were productive at a frequency of about 87% or about 30%.

PCR primers comprised 60 Vbeta and 13 Jbeta primers. Clones were read by immunoSEQ multiplex PCR, and TCRdb kept only the in-frame ones, dropping some. Here the sample spans over 90,000 clones, roughly 66% being singletons. The germline V gene has CDR1 KGHSH and CDR2 LQKENI. V dropped 3 bases and J dropped 2; count of bases not matched to a gene: 1. This CDR3 region has 14 residues. Regarding donors, all were healthy bone marrow donors. The V call is TRBV18, the J call TRBJ2-7; 10 bases fit TRBD2. The specimen was PBMCs. The source of this sequence is a woman between 50 and 59 years old in good health and CMV-seronegative. The CDR3 nucleotides read TGTGCCAGCTCACCCGGGACTAGCGCCTACGAGCAGTACTTC. This codes for CASSPGTSAYEQYF.